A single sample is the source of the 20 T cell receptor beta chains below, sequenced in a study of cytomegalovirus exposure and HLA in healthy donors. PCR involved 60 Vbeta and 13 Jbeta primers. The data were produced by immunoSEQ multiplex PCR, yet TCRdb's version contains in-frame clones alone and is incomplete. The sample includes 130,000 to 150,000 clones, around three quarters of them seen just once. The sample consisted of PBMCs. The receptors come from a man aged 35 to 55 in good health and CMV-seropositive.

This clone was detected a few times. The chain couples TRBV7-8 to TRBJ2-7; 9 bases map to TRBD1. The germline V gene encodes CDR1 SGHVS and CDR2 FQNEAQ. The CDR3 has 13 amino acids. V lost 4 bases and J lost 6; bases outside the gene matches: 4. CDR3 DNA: TGTGCCAGCAGCTCTACAGGGGGCGGCGAGCAGTACTTC. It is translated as CASSSTGGGEQYF. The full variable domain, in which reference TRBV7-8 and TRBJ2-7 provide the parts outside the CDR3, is GAGVSQSPRYKVAKRGQDVALRCDPISGHVSLFWYQQALGQGPEFLTYFQNEAQLDKSGLPSDRFFAERPEGSVSTLKIQRTQQEDSAVYLCASSSTGGGEQYFGPGTRLTVT.

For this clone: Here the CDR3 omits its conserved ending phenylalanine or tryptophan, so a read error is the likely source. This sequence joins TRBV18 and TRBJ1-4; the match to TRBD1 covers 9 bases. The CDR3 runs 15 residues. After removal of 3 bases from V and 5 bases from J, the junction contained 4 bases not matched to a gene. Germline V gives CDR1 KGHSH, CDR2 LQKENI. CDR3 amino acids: CASSPRTGANEKLFV. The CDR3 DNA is TGTGCCAGCTCACCCCGGACAGGGGCGAATGAAAAACTGTTTGTT.

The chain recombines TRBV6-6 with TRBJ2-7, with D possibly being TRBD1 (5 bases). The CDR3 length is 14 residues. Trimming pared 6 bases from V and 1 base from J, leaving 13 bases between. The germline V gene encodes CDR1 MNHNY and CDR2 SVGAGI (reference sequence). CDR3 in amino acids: CASSRAGISYEQYF. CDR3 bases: TGTGCCAGCAGCAGGGCAGGGATTTCCTACGAGCAGTACTTC.

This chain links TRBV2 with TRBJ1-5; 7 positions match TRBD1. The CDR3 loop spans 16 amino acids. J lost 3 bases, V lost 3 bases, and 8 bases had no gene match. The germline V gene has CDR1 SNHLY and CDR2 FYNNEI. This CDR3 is CASSDNRQGNNQPQHF. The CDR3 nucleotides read TGTGCCAGCAGTGACAACAGACAGGGCAACAATCAGCCCCAGCATTTT.

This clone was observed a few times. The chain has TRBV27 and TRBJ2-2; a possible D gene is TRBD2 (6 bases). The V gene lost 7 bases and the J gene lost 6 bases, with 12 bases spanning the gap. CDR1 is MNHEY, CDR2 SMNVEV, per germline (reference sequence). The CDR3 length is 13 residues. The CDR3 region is CASTLGGPGELFF. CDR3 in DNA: TGTGCCAGCACTTTGGGGGGTCCCGGGGAGCTGTTTTTT.

This CDR3 reads CASSVGTGGNEKLFF. CDR3 bases: TGTGCCAGCAGCGTCGGGACAGGGGGTAATGAAAAACTGTTTTTT. The chain carries TRBV7-9 and TRBJ1-4, with 11 bases matching TRBD1. Trimming took 5 bases from V and 4 from J; bases not matched to a gene: 3. Germline CDR1 reads SEHNR; CDR2 reads FQNEAQ (reference sequence). This CDR3 comprises 15 residues.

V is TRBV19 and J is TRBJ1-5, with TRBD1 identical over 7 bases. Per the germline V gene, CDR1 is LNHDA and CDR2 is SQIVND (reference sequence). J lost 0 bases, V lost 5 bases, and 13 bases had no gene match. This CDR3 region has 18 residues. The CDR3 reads CASSPWTQGGYSNQPQHF. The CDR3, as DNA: TGTGCCAGTAGTCCTTGGACTCAGGGGGGCTATAGCAATCAGCCCCAGCATTTT. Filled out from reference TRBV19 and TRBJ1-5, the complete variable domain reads DGGITQSPKYLFRKEGQNVTLSCEQNLNHDAMYWYRQDPGQGLRLIYYSQIVNDFQKGDIAEGYSVSREKKESFPLTVTSAQKNPTAFYLCASSPWTQGGYSNQPQHFGDGTRLSIL.

This CDR3 reads CASSQDQAGQTYEQYF. As DNA, the CDR3 is TGTGCCAGCAGCCAAGATCAGGCAGGGCAAACCTACGAGCAGTACTTC. The chain couples TRBV4-2 to TRBJ2-7; tentatively, D is TRBD1 (5 bases). V was pared by 0 bases and J by 2 bases, with 14 bases between. Germline lookup yields CDR1 LGHNA and CDR2 YNFKEQ. This CDR3 spans 16 amino acids.

The chain's CDR3 is CAWSTGTGSYEQYF. The CDR3 bases are TGTGCCTGGAGTACCGGGACAGGGTCCTACGAGCAGTACTTC. The gene calls are TRBV30 and TRBJ2-7; 9 bases are a match to TRBD1. The CDR3 sequence is 14 residues long. The germline V gene has CDR1 GTSNPN and CDR2 SVGIG (reference sequence). The V gene end was trimmed by 2 bases and the J gene end by 1 base; junction bases not matched to a gene: 3.

The CDR3 sequence is CASSSFLSLNEQFF. The CDR3 nucleotides are TGTGCCAGCAGCTCCTTTTTATCTCTCAATGAGCAGTTCTTC. The chain links TRBV7-9 to TRBJ2-1; no firm D call. The germline CDR1 and CDR2 sequences are SEHNR and FQNEAQ (reference sequence). There are 14 residues in the CDR3. Trimming took 4 bases from V and 6 from J, leaving 13 bases between them.

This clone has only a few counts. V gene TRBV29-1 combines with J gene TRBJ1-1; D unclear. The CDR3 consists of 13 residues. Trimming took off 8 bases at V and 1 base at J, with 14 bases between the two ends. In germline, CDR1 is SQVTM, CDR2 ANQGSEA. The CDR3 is CSPPFNTNTEAFF. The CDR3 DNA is TGCAGCCCTCCATTTAACACGAACACTGAAGCTTTCTTT. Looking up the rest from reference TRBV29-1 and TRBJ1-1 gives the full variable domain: SAVISQKPSRDICQRGTSLTIQCQVDSQVTMMFWYRQQPGQSLTLIATANQGSEATYESGFVIDKFPISRPNLTFSTLTVSNMSPEDSSIYLCSPPFNTNTEAFFGQGTRLTVV.

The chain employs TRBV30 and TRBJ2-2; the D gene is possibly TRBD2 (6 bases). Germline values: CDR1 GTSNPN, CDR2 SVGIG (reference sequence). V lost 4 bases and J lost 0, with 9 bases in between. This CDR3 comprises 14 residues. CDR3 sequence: CAWNGGTNTGELFF. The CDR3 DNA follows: TGTGCCTGGAATGGAGGGACGAACACCGGGGAGCTGTTTTTT.

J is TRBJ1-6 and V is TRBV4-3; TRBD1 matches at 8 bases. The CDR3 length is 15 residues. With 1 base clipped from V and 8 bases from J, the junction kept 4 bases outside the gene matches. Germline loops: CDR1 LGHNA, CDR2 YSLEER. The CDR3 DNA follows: TGCGCCAGCAGCCAAGGCGACAGGGGCTATTCACCCCTCCACTTT. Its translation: CASSQGDRGYSPLHF.

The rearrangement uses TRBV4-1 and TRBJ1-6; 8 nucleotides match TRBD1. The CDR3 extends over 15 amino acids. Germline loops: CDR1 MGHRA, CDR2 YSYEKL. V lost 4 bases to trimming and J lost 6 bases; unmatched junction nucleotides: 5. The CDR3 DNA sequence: TGCGCCAGCAGCCGCGGAACAGGGGGTAATTCACCCCTCCACTTT. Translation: CASSRGTGGNSPLHF.

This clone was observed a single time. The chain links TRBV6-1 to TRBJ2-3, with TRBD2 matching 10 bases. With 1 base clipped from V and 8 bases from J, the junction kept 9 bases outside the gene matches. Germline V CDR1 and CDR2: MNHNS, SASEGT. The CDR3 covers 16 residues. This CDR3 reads CASSEVGSGGRVTQYF. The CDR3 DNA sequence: TGTGCCAGCAGTGAAGTCGGTAGCGGGGGGCGGGTTACGCAGTATTTT.

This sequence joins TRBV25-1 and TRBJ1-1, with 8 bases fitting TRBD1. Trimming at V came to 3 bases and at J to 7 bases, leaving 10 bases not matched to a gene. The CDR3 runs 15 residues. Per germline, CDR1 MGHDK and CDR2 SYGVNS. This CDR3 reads CASSDMGQAVFEAFF. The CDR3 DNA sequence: TGTGCCAGCAGTGATATGGGACAGGCGGTCTTTGAAGCTTTCTTT.

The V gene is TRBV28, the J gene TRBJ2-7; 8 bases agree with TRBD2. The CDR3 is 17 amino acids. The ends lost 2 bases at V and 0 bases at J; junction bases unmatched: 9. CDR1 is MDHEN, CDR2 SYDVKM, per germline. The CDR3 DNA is TGTGCCAGCAGTTTAAGGGGTGGCGGGGGGACCTCCTACGAGCAGTACTTC. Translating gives CASSLRGGGGTSYEQYF.

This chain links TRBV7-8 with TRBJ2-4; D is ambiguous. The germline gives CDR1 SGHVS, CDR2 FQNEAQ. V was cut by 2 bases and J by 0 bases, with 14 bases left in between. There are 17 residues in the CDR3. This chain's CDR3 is CASSLLLSHGAKNIQYF. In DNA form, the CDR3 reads TGTGCCAGCAGCTTACTTTTATCGCACGGAGCCAAAAACATTCAGTACTTC.

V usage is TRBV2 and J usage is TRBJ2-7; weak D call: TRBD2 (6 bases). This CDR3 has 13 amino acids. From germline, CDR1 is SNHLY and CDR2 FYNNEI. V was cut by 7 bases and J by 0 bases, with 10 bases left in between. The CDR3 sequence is CASTSGGSYEQYF. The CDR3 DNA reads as TGTGCCAGCACGTCCGGGGGCTCCTACGAGCAGTACTTC. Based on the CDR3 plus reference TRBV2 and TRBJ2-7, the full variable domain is EPEVTQTPSHQVTQMGQEVILRCVPISNHLYFYWYRQILGQKVEFLVSFYNNEISEKSEIFDDQFSVERPDGSNFTLKIRSTKLEDSAMYFCASTSGGSYEQYFGPGTRLTVT.

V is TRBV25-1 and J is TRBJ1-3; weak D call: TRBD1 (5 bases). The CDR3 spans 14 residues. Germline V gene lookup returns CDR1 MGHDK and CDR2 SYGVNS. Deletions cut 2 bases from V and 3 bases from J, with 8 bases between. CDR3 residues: CASSELTVGNTIYF. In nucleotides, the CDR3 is TGTGCCAGCAGTGAACTGACAGTTGGAAACACCATATATTTT.